The 12 T cell receptor beta chains given below trace back to one sample, sequenced in a study of T cells in Graves' hyperthyroidism and ophthalmopathy. Authors of the study amplified TCR beta CDR3 regions from RNA transcripts. HTBI primers were the set used in a first-round RT-PCR of the TCR CDR3. A single record per CDR3 protein comes from TCRdb applying MiXCR to the multiplex PCR reads. The profile covers a few hundred thousand distinct CDR3 sequences, with approximately 16% appearing a single time and approximately 32% taken by the ten largest. Source material: blood. These receptors were obtained from a woman in her twenties or thirties with Graves' ophthalmopathy.

In this sample, this clonotype turned up many times. The chain uses TRBV24-1 and TRBJ1-1; D gene unclear. This CDR3 has 13 residues. The V end lost 7 bases, the J end lost 7 bases, and 15 bases lay between the germline ends. Looked up from germline, CDR1 is KGHDR and CDR2 is SFDVKD. The CDR3 sequence: CATRPHTDGEAFF. The CDR3 DNA reads as TGTGCCACCAGACCCCATACGGACGGTGAAGCTTTCTTT.

This chain connects TRBV4-1 to TRBJ1-2; TRBD1 aligns across 7 bases. Germline loops: CDR1 MGHRA, CDR2 YSYEKL. V trimming: 1 base; J trimming: 4 bases; junction bases outside the gene matches: 9. The CDR3 has 16 amino acids. CDR3 coding DNA: TGCGCCAGCAGCCAAGTTGGGACGCAGGGGGGCTATGGCTACACCTTC. It is translated as CASSQVGTQGGYGYTF.

This clonotype was counted between two and nine times. The chain couples TRBV12-3 or TRBV12-4 to TRBJ2-6; the D call may be TRBD1 or TRBD2 (5 bases each). V was clipped by 6 bases and J by 7 bases, with 25 bases between them. CDR3 length equals 18 residues. CDR3 protein: CASRRQVHGTRFANVLTF. In DNA, the CDR3 is TGTGCCAGCAGGCGCCAGGTACACGGGACCCGCTTCGCCAACGTCCTGACTTTC.

This clonotype was counted ten times or more. The rearrangement joins TRBV10-3 to TRBJ2-7, with D unresolved. This CDR3 has 14 amino acids. From germline, CDR1 is ENHRY and CDR2 SYGVKD. V was trimmed by 4 bases and J by 0 bases, leaving 10 bases between them. CDR3 loop: CAISVAESSYEQYF. The CDR3 DNA reads as TGTGCCATCAGTGTGGCCGAGAGCTCCTACGAGCAGTACTTC.

A few counts support this clonotype. V and J are TRBV6-1 and TRBJ2-6; 8 bases are shared with TRBD1. The germline V gene has CDR1 MNHNS and CDR2 SASEGT. The CDR3 covers 15 residues. Trimming cost V 8 bases and J 0 bases; bases outside gene matches: 3. CDR3 bases: TGTGCCAGCCGGACAGGGAACTCTGGGGCCAACGTCCTGACTTTC. Its protein is CASRTGNSGANVLTF.

This clonotype was detected ten times or more. The chain has TRBV4-2 and TRBJ1-2, with D perhaps matching TRBD1 (6 bases). V was shortened by 1 base and J by 4 bases, with 16 bases between the two germline ends. Germline CDR1 is LGHNA and CDR2 is YNFKEQ. The CDR3 extends over 16 amino acids. Here the CDR3 DNA reads TGTGCCAGCAGCCAAGGATGGATGGGGGCTAGCTATGGCTACACCTTC. It specifies CASSQGWMGASYGYTF.

There are a few counts of this clonotype. The rearrangement uses TRBV29-1 and TRBJ2-7; the D call may be TRBD1 or TRBD2 (5 bases each). Between the trimmed V and J ends, which lost 6 bases and 5 bases, there was a span of 17 bases. Germline CDR1 reads SQVTM; CDR2 reads ANQGSEA. CDR3 length: 13 amino acids. The CDR3 coding sequence is TGCAGCGTCGTTGAGACGGGGCTCCACGAGCAGTACTTC. This encodes CSVVETGLHEQYF.

J is TRBJ2-5 and V is TRBV24-1; 8 nucleotides align to TRBD1. There are 16 residues in the CDR3. The J segment lost 2 bases and the V segment lost 4 bases, leaving 8 bases of the junction unmatched. The germline V gene has CDR1 KGHDR and CDR2 SFDVKD. This CDR3 is CATSEAGQARQETQYF. The CDR3 DNA reads as TGTGCCACCAGTGAGGCGGGACAGGCCCGTCAAGAGACCCAGTACTTC.

In its sample, this clonotype was seen many times. This chain links TRBV28 with TRBJ2-3, with D uncertain. CDR1 MDHEN and CDR2 SYDVKM come from the germline V gene. CDR3 size: 13 residues. With 8 bases removed from V and 5 bases from J, the gap between germline ends came to 14 bases. The CDR3 nucleotides are TGTGCCAGCGGTGGAACCCGAGAAGATACGCAGTATTTT. Translated: CASGGTREDTQYF.

CDR3 DNA: TGCGCCAGCAGCTTGGATCCCGGCAGGGCGGGCTATGGCTACACCTTC. Protein product: CASSLDPGRAGYGYTF. The chain recombines TRBV5-1 with TRBJ1-2; tentatively, D is TRBD1 (5 bases). Trimming stripped 0 bases from V and 4 bases from J, with 16 bases between. This CDR3 region has 16 residues. Germline V lookup: CDR1 SGHRS, CDR2 YFSETQ.

This clonotype was counted many times. The V and J genes are TRBV12-3 or TRBV12-4 and TRBJ2-4, with 8 bases aligning to TRBD2. The CDR3 is 17 amino acids. The J segment lost 1 base and the V segment lost 7 bases, leaving 12 bases of the junction unmatched. The DNA of the CDR3 is TGTGCCAGCACCTTTTCGGGGGGGCGCGGGGCCAAAAACATTCAGTACTTC. Its translation: CASTFSGGRGAKNIQYF.

This clonotype was detected many times. V gene TRBV9 combines with J gene TRBJ2-7; D possibly uses TRBD1 or TRBD2 (5 bases each). From germline, CDR1 is SGDLS and CDR2 YYNGEE. This CDR3 spans 13 amino acids. V was trimmed by 4 bases and J by 2 bases, leaving 10 bases between them. CDR3 in DNA: TGTGCCAGCAGCATGGGACCGACCTACGAGCAGTACTTC. It encodes CASSMGPTYEQYF. Full variable domain (rest looked up from reference TRBV9 and TRBJ2-7): DSGVTQTPKHLITATGQRVTLRCSPRSGDLSVYWYQQSLDQGLQFLIQYYNGEERAKGNILERFSAQQFPDLHSELNLSSLELGDSALYFCASSMGPTYEQYFGPGTRLTVT.